What follows describes a single T cell receptor beta chain. The antigen it recognizes is unknown. The record has no base qualities; no much larger clone is one base away. Participants in the prospective study were aged roughly 18 to 100 years, lived in some 24 United States geographic areas, and enrolled through a virtual design. Cohort assignment in the prospective study relied on participant-reported clinical history from a screening survey and a study questionnaire. Recovered participants in ImmuneRACE Cohort 3 were defined as having two consecutive negative NP/OP PCR tests, clearance from a healthcare professional, or resolution of symptoms. In the prospective study, whole blood, serum and a nasopharyngeal or oropharyngeal swab were collected from each participant by mobile phlebotomists. Additional blood draws and questionnaires over an approximately two-month period could optionally be provided by prospective study participants. Prospective study blood samples were shipped either frozen or at room temperature before DNA extraction.

The immunoSEQ Assay, a bias-controlled multiplex PCR, was used to amplify TCRbeta CDR3 regions from genomic DNA. In the authors' own workflow: Nucleated cell counts per sample were estimated from amplification of reference gene primers within the assay. To quantify the absolute abundance of each unique TCRbeta CDR3 rearrangement, sequence reads were collapsed and filtered. For each sample, productive Simpson clonality was calculated as the square root of Simpson's diversity index across productive rearrangements. The immuneACCESS repertoire file appears here via TCRdb, limited to in-frame rearrangements. These files lack a portion of the clones; in checked studies, under half of the deficit traces to unresolved V genes, and the cause of the others is not known. That table furnishes V, J and clone size, whereas the DNA furnished D and trimming. This sample gives roughly 180,000 clones in total; around 80% of them show up just once. The ten largest clones capture roughly 13% of the sample.

These data belong to a study of blood T cell repertoires in COVID-19 (dated by TCRdb to about 2020). Notes on the research overall: Samples covering the acute and convalescent phases of COVID-19 were provided by collaborators in the United States, Italy and Spain. The sample metadata nearly always contained a de-identified subject ID, COVID-19 status, age in years and sex. The dataset comprised deeply sampled blood TCRbeta repertoires from subjects exposed to, actively infected with, or recovered from COVID-19. The repertoires were made available in a free public database intended to serve as a resource for research on the immune response to SARS-CoV-2. The prospective study material was composed of cDNA or gDNA derived from T cells, B-cell-depleted T cells, or PBMCs. The samples were drawn from the first 160 participants of the ongoing ImmuneRACE study and from 950 to 1,500 subjects provided by 6 global collaborators. HLA class I and class II types, where available, came from metadata supplied by the sample provider rather than from assay-based typing. Study-wide findings and limitations: The quantity of clinical and demographic metadata differed by source and by participant and was supplied without curation.

The CDR1 and CDR2 encoded by the germline V gene (reference sequence) are SEHNR and FQNEAQ. The CDR3 runs 15 residues from the cysteine to the phenylalanine. The CDR3 DNA has 45 bases and is translated from base 1. V is cut back by 5 bases and J by 0 bases, with 1 base in the junction unmatched. The rearranged segments are TRBV7-9 and TRBJ2-3; 11 nucleotides in the junction match TRBD2. Specimen: PBMCs or T cells enriched from blood (not recorded which). This clonotype originated in a woman between 55 and 75 years old who had recovered from COVID-19. The CDR3 sequence is CASSASGGSTDTQYF. The bases are TGTGCCAGCAGCGCTAGCGGGGGGAGCACAGATACGCAGTATTTT.